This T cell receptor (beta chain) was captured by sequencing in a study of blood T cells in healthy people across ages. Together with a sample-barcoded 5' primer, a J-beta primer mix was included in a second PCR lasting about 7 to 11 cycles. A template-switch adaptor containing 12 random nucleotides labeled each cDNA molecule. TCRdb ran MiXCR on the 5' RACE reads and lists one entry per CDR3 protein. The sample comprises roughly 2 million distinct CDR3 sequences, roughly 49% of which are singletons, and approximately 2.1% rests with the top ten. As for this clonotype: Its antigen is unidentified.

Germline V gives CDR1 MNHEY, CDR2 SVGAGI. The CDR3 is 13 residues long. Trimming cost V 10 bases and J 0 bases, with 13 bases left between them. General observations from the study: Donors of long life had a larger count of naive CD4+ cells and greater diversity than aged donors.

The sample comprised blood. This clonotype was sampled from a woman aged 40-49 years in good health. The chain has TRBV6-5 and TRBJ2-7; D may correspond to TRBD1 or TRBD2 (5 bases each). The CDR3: CATTRGDSYEQYF. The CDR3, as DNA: TGTGCCACTACACGAGGGGACTCCTACGAGCAGTACTTC.